Following are 17 T cell receptor beta chains from one sample sequenced in a study of molecular identifiers for immune sequencing clone quantification. Each CDR3 protein is one row after TCRdb ran MiXCR on the PCR reads. The profile shows around 460,000 distinct CDR3 sequences, over 20% of them singletons. The source material was naive CD8+ T cells from blood, with Jurkat cell RNA spiked in. Noted subset: FACS-sorted CD8+CD4-CCR7+CD45RA+ naive T cells. The receptor source for this set is a human donor in good health. Some libraries in this study had Jurkat cell RNA spiked in.

The chain employs TRBV7-8 and TRBJ2-3; 7 nucleotides match TRBD2. V gave up 4 bases and J gave up 5 bases; unmatched junction bases: 6. The germline CDR1 and CDR2 sequences are SGHVS and FQNEAQ. The CDR3 spans 14 residues. CDR3 coding DNA: TGTGCCAGCAGCTCGACGGGCGGGGGAGATACGCAGTATTTT. Translation: CASSSTGGGDTQYF.

V is TRBV27 and J is TRBJ2-7; D uncertain. Trimming removed 3 bases from V and 3 bases from J, with 15 bases in between. CDR3 length: 15 residues. Germline values: CDR1 MNHEY, CDR2 SMNVEV (reference sequence). CDR3 sequence: CASSFANSQIYEQYF. CDR3 in DNA: TGTGCCAGCAGTTTTGCGAATAGCCAGATCTACGAGCAGTACTTC.

This clonotype came up a few times. The chain joins TRBV4-3 to TRBJ2-7; D may match TRBD1 or TRBD2 (6 bases each). V was cut by 0 bases and J by 0 bases, with 21 bases left in between. In germline, CDR1 is LGHNA, CDR2 YSLEER. This CDR3 has 19 amino acids. The CDR3, as DNA: TGCGCCAGCAGCCAAGAAACGTGGGAGGACAGTACTAGCTCCTACGAGCAGTACTTC. It specifies CASSQETWEDSTSSYEQYF.

This clonotype was seen repeatedly, ten times or more. This sequence joins TRBV20-1 and TRBJ1-1, with 7 bases identical to TRBD1. J was trimmed by 0 bases and V by 1 base; bases with no gene match: 8. Germline-derived CDR1 and CDR2 are DFQATT and SNEGSKA (reference sequence). The CDR3 sequence is 16 residues long. In DNA, the CDR3 is TGCAGTGCTAGAGGACGCCCAGGGGGGATGAACACTGAAGCTTTCTTT. Protein sequence: CSARGRPGGMNTEAFF.

A word on this clonotype: It may be a read error: a sequence one base away is much more abundant. V and J are TRBV29-1 and TRBJ2-3, with TRBD2 as a possible D gene (6 bases). Trimming removed 6 bases at V and 1 base at J, with 14 bases between. This CDR3 region has 14 residues. Germline CDR1 SQVTM, CDR2 ANQGSEA. The CDR3, as DNA: TGCAGCGTAGGCGAAGGCGGGGGCACAGATACGCAGTATTTT. Translation: CSVGEGGGTDTQYF.

The sample holds a few counts of this clonotype. The gene calls are TRBV7-9 and TRBJ1-2; no clear D gene. The CDR3 is 14 amino acids. The V end was cut by 5 bases, the J end by 5 bases, with 15 bases between. Germline V gene lookup returns CDR1 SEHNR and CDR2 FQNEAQ (reference sequence). DNA for the CDR3: TGTGCCAGCAGCCATTACTCAAACCCGTATGGCTACACCTTC. It is translated as CASSHYSNPYGYTF.

As concerns this clonotype: A read error may be the cause here, since a much bigger clone is one base away. V gene TRBV7-9 combines with J gene TRBJ2-2; D might be TRBD1 or TRBD2, each matching 5 bases. The V end lost 6 bases, the J end lost 2 bases, and 13 bases lay between the germline ends. The length of the CDR3 is 15 residues. CDR1 SEHNR and CDR2 FQNEAQ come from the germline V gene (reference sequence). CDR3 sequence reads: CASSGGTANTGELFF. The CDR3 region has the DNA TGTGCCAGCAGTGGTGGGACGGCAAACACCGGGGAGCTGTTTTTT. The full variable domain, rest sourced from reference TRBV7-9 and TRBJ2-2, is DTGVSQNPRHKITKRGQNVTFRCDPISEHNRLYWYRQTLGQGPEFLTYFQNEAQLEKSRLLSDRFSAERPKGSFSTLEIQRTEQGDSAMYLCASSGGTANTGELFFGEGSRLTVL.

This clonotype occurred many times. The V call is TRBV12-3 or TRBV12-4, the J call TRBJ2-2; 7 nucleotides line up with TRBD1. The CDR3 contains 15 residues. With 7 bases clipped from V and 4 bases from J, the junction kept 9 bases outside the gene matches. In DNA, the CDR3 is TGTGCCAGCACCCTCTGGGACAGTCCCACCGGGGAGCTGTTTTTT. Its translation is CASTLWDSPTGELFF.

This clonotype has a count of ten or more. The chain joins TRBV7-2 to TRBJ2-7, with D unclear. The CDR3 is made up of 13 amino acids. CDR1 SGHTA and CDR2 FQGNSA come from the germline V gene. V was clipped by 5 bases and J by 0 bases, with 8 bases between them. The CDR3 DNA is TGTGCCAGCAGCCCTTACTCCTCCTACGAGCAGTACTTC. It codes for CASSPYSSYEQYF.

This clonotype was seen repeatedly, ten times or more. The V call is TRBV4-1, the J call TRBJ1-1; 7 bases map to TRBD1. The CDR3 spans 12 residues. CDR1 and CDR2 from the germline V gene are MGHRA and YSYEKL. V was clipped by 5 bases and J by 7 bases; unmatched bases: 4. The DNA for the CDR3 is TGCGCCAGCAGCGGGGACAGTCATGAAGCTTTCTTT. Residues: CASSGDSHEAFF.

This clonotype was detected only a few times. The chain employs TRBV4-2 and TRBJ2-3; possibly TRBD2 for D (6 bases). CDR3 length: 19 amino acids. Germline CDR1 reads LGHNA; CDR2 reads YNFKEQ. Between the trimmed V and J ends, which lost 4 bases and 0 bases, there was a span of 23 bases. The CDR3 coding sequence is TGTGCCAGCAGCCGCAAGGGAAGCGGGTCCCGCCTTAGCACAGATACGCAGTATTTT. Its protein product is CASSRKGSGSRLSTDTQYF.

Comments on this clonotype: A read error may account for a junction end that differs from germline. V and J are TRBV7-9 and TRBJ2-1; 9 bases match TRBD2. Germline CDR1 SEHNR, CDR2 FQNEAQ (reference sequence). The CDR3 has 16 residues. Here the CDR3 DNA reads TGTGCCGGCAGCCCCTCTAGCGGGAAGACCTACAATGAGCAGTTCTTC. As protein: CAGSPSSGKTYNEQFF.

This clonotype was recorded at least ten times. The V gene is TRBV4-1, the J gene TRBJ2-5, with TRBD1 matching 7 bases. CDR1 MGHRA and CDR2 YSYEKL come from the germline V gene. The CDR3 totals 16 residues. V dropped 0 bases and J dropped 2; count of bases not matched to a gene: 6. CDR3 nucleotides: TGCGCCAGCAGCCAAGACCACAGGGGCCTACAAGAGACCCAGTACTTC. Amino acids: CASSQDHRGLQETQYF.

Of note for this clonotype: A read error may explain this, as a much larger clone is one base away. The rearrangement joins TRBV4-3 to TRBJ2-3, with D possibly being TRBD2 (6 bases). The CDR3 consists of 16 residues. Germline V gene data show CDR1 as LGHNA and CDR2 as YSLEER. V was clipped by 3 bases and J by 2 bases, with 15 bases between them. The CDR3 nucleotides are TGCGCCAGCAGCCAGGCGGCTGGCGGGATCACAGATACGCAGTATTTT. Residues: CASSQAAGGITDTQYF.

This clonotype was detected many times. A junction boundary mismatches the germline segment, possibly from a read error. The DNA of the CDR3 is TGTGCCAGCAGTTCAACAGGGGCCGAGCAGTACTTC. Translated, it gives CASSSTGAEQYF. The chain links TRBV5-1 to TRBJ2-7; the match to TRBD1 covers 7 bases. This CDR3 contains 12 residues. Germline CDR1 and CDR2: SGHRS and YFSETQ.

This chain joins TRBV7-2 and TRBJ2-5, with 7 bases fitting TRBD1. This CDR3 is 16 amino acids long. Germline loops: CDR1 SGHTA, CDR2 FQGNSA. After removal of 0 bases from V and 4 bases from J, the junction contained 8 bases not matched to a gene. CDR3: CASSLADTGDRETQYF. Here the CDR3 DNA reads TGTGCCAGCAGCTTAGCTGATACAGGGGACCGAGAGACCCAGTACTTC.

As for this clonotype: A read error may be the cause here, since a much bigger clone is one base away. V usage is TRBV7-9 and J usage is TRBJ1-3; D may be TRBD1 (5 bases). Looked up from germline, CDR1 is SEHNR and CDR2 is FQNEAQ (reference sequence). CDR3 length equals 18 residues. CDR3 in DNA: TGTGCCAGCAGCTTGGCGGGGGTCCCCTATCCCTCTGGAAACGCCATATATTTT. Residues: CASSLAGVPYPSGNAIYF.